The 9 T cell receptor beta chains listed next were all sequenced from one sample in a study of T cell changes during pregnancy in multiple sclerosis (dated by TCRdb to the late 2010s). The library was prepared using the immunoSEQ multiplex PCR assay. The clones in this table, taken by TCRdb from immuneACCESS, are in-frame only. Not every clone is retained; where verified, under half of the shortfall comes from an unresolved V gene, and the cause of the rest is unknown. The sample has around 38,000 clones on record, 92% of them singletons. The ten largest clones capture 5.5% of the sample. The specimen was CD8+ T cells from peripheral blood mononuclear cells, collected in the third trimester of pregnancy. These receptors were taken from a female donor with multiple sclerosis, enrolled in a pregnancy study.

The rearrangement joins TRBV14 to TRBJ2-5; D gene ambiguous. This CDR3 contains 17 residues. The V end lost 0 bases, the J end lost 5 bases, and 19 bases lay between the germline ends. The germline V gene encodes CDR1 SGHDN and CDR2 FVKESK. DNA of the CDR3: TGTGCCAGCAGCCAAGATGCGGTTCAGTACATTCGGGAGACCCAGTACTTC. The encoded protein is CASSQDAVQYIRETQYF.

The V and J genes are TRBV5-6 and TRBJ1-1, with TRBD1 matching over 8 bases. Germline V lookup: CDR1 SGHDT, CDR2 YYEEEE. CDR3 length: 13 amino acids. V lost 4 bases and J lost 7; bases outside the gene matches: 6. CDR3 sequence: CASSHQGAGEAFF. In DNA form, the CDR3 reads TGTGCCAGCAGCCATCAGGGGGCGGGTGAAGCTTTCTTT.

The V gene is TRBV11-2, the J gene TRBJ2-7; TRBD2 matches at 7 bases. V shed 3 bases and J 3 bases; nucleotides not matched to a gene: 5. Germline CDR1 and CDR2: SGHAT and FQNNGV. This CDR3 region has 14 residues. CDR3 loop: CASSFGGSLYEQYF. In DNA, the CDR3 is TGTGCCAGCAGCTTTGGCGGGAGCCTCTACGAGCAGTACTTC.

The rearrangement joins TRBV11-2 to TRBJ2-7; 11 bases are a match to TRBD2. Germline CDR1 is SGHAT and CDR2 is FQNNGV. CDR3 length: 17 amino acids. J gave up 0 bases and V 5 bases, and 9 bases lay outside the gene matches. The DNA for the CDR3 is TGTGCCAGCAGCCCGGGGACTAGCGGCTTTTACTCCTACGAGCAGTACTTC. It encodes CASSPGTSGFYSYEQYF.

The chain uses TRBV19 and TRBJ2-7; 9 bases match TRBD1. Trimming at V came to 10 bases and at J to 6 bases, leaving 19 bases not matched to a gene. The CDR3 loop spans 16 amino acids. Looked up from germline, CDR1 is LNHDA and CDR2 is SQIVND (reference sequence). The CDR3 DNA reads TGTGCCACCAGTCCTAACCTCGGGACAGGGTTTTTCGAGCAGTACTTC. It encodes CATSPNLGTGFFEQYF.

This sequence joins TRBV7-9 and TRBJ2-1; weak D call: TRBD2 (6 bases). This CDR3 is built from 15 residues. Germline CDR1 SEHNR, CDR2 FQNEAQ (reference sequence). The germline V and J ends were trimmed by 2 bases and 6 bases, with 14 bases remaining between them. In DNA form, the CDR3 reads TGTGCCAGCAGCTTAACTAGCACCGGTTCCAATGAGCAGTTCTTC. Its protein is CASSLTSTGSNEQFF.

V usage is TRBV4-1 and J usage is TRBJ2-5, with D perhaps TRBD1 (5 bases). This CDR3 has 14 amino acids. Germline values: CDR1 MGHRA, CDR2 YSYEKL. Trimming left V 1 base short and J 5 bases short, with 11 bases between. This CDR3 is CASSQVQGPETQYF. The CDR3 DNA is TGCGCCAGCAGCCAAGTGCAGGGCCCGGAGACCCAGTACTTC.

J is TRBJ2-2 and V is TRBV4-3; 13 bases line up with TRBD2. The germline V gene has CDR1 LGHNA and CDR2 YSLEER. V shed 8 bases and J 2 bases; nucleotides not matched to a gene: 20. This CDR3 region has 21 residues. CDR3 in amino acids: CASGDSGVSTSGRFNTGELFF. As DNA, the CDR3 is TGCGCCAGCGGGGACTCAGGGGTTTCGACTAGCGGGAGGTTCAACACCGGGGAGCTGTTTTTT.

The gene calls are TRBV7-9 and TRBJ2-5; possible D gene TRBD2, 5 bases. V was clipped by 2 bases and J by 1 base, with 14 bases between them. CDR1 and CDR2 (germline): SEHNR, FQNEAQ (reference sequence). This CDR3 region has 16 residues. This CDR3 is CASSLYSGTIQETQYF. CDR3 DNA: TGTGCCAGCAGCTTATATTCGGGAACTATCCAAGAGACCCAGTACTTC.